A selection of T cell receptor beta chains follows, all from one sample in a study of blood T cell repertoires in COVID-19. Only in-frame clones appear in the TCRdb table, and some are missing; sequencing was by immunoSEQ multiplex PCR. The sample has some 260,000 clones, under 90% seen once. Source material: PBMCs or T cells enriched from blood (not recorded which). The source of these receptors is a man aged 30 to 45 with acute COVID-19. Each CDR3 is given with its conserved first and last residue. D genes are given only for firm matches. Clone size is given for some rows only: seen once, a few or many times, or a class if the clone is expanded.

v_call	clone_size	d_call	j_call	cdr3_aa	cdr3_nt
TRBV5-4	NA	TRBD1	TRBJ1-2	CASSRGTVWNYGYTF	TGTGCCAGCAGCCGCGGGACAGTCTGGAACTATGGCTACACCTTC
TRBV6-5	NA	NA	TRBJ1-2	CASSTVGGENYGYTF	TGTGCCAGCTCAACGGTGGGGGGAGAGAACTATGGCTACACCTTC
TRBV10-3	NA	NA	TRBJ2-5	CAISEGGSVETQYF	TGTGCCATCAGTGAGGGTGGGAGCGTAGAGACCCAGTACTTC
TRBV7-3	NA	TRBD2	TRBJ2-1	CASSLTPSGGSYNEQFF	TGTGCCAGCAGCTTAACCCCTAGCGGGGGCTCCTACAATGAGCAGTTCTTC
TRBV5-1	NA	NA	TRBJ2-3	CASSPIAAVRDTQYF	TGCGCCAGCAGTCCTATAGCGGCGGTACGAGATACGCAGTATTTT
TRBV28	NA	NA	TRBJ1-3	CASSFTDGWDTIYF	TGTGCCAGCAGTTTCACAGACGGTTGGGACACCATATATTTT
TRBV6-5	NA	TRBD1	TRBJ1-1	CASSLTGERTEAFF	TGTGCCAGCAGTTTGACAGGGGAAAGAACTGAAGCTTTCTTT
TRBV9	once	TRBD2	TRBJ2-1	CASSGRTSGYNEQFF	TGTGCCAGCAGCGGAAGGACTAGCGGATACAATGAGCAGTTCTTC
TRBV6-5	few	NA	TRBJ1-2	CASTGVVGKSYGYTF	TGTGCCAGCACAGGGGTGGTCGGGAAGTCGTATGGCTACACCTTC
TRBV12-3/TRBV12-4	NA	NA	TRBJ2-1	CASSFGGGDEQFF	TGTGCCAGCAGTTTCGGCGGGGGCGATGAGCAGTTCTTC
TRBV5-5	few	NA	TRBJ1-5	CASRPGGGDQPQHF	TGTGCCAGCAGACCGGGAGGGGGAGATCAGCCCCAGCATTTT
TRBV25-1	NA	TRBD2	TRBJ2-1	CATQQRLAGGNEQFF	TGTGCCACCCAACAGCGGCTAGCGGGAGGCAATGAGCAGTTCTTC
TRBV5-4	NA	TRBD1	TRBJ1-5	CASSPGQGTNQPQHF	TGTGCCAGCAGCCCGGGACAGGGTACAAATCAGCCCCAGCATTTT
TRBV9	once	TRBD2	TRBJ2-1	CASSRAGAYNEQFF	TGTGCCAGCAGCCGAGCGGGAGCCTACAATGAGCAGTTCTTC
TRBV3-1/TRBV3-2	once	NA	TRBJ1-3	CASSQSSGTIYF	TGTGCCAGCAGCCAGAGTTCCGGCACCATATATTTT
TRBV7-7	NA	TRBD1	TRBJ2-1	CASSLGWTGNSYNEQFF	TGTGCTAGCAGCTTAGGGTGGACAGGAAACTCCTACAATGAGCAGTTCTTC
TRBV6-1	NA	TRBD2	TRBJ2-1	CASSEEAGFYNEQFF	TGTGCCAGCAGTGAAGAAGCGGGGTTTTACAATGAGCAGTTCTTC
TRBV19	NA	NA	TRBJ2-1	CASATPPGSDNEQFF	TGTGCCAGTGCAACCCCCCCGGGGAGTGACAATGAGCAGTTCTTC
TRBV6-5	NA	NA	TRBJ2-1	CASSNAGSSYNEQFF	TGTGCCAGCAGTAACGCCGGGAGCTCCTACAATGAGCAGTTCTTC
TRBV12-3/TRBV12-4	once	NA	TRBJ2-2	CASGDTGELFF	TGTGCCAGCGGAGACACCGGGGAGCTGTTTTTT
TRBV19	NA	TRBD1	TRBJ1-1	CASSMTGGGNTEAFF	TGTGCCAGTAGTATGACAGGGGGCGGGAACACTGAAGCTTTCTTT
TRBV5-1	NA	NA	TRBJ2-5	CASSPTVTQETQYF	TGCGCCAGCAGCCCAACAGTGACCCAAGAGACCCAGTACTTC
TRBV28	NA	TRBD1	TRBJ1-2	CASRHRGLGGYTF	TGTGCCAGCAGGCACAGGGGGCTTGGAGGCTACACCTTC
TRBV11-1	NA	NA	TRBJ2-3	CASSPTKLRGTDTQYF	TGTGCCAGCAGCCCGACCAAGTTGAGGGGCACAGATACGCAGTATTTT
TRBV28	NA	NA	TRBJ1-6	CASSSPDSIYNSPLHF	TGTGCCAGCAGTTCGCCCGACAGTATCTATAATTCACCCCTCCACTTT
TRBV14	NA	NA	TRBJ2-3	CASSQQELSTDTQYF	TGTGCCAGCAGCCAACAAGAACTCAGCACAGATACGCAGTATTTT
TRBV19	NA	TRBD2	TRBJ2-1	CASSLRRLGVTSGPYNEQFF	TGTGCCAGTAGTCTCCGTCGCCTCGGCGTGACTAGCGGGCCCTACAATGAGCAGTTCTTC
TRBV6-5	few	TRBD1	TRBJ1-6	CASSSDREFSPLHF	TGTGCCAGCAGTTCGGACAGGGAATTTTCACCCCTCCACTTT
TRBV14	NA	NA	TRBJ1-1	CASSQDELGNTEAFF	TGTGCCAGCAGCCAAGATGAACTTGGGAACACTGAAGCTTTCTTT
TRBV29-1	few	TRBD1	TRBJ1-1	CSAGQGRGTEAFF	TGCAGCGCCGGACAGGGAAGGGGGACTGAAGCTTTCTTT
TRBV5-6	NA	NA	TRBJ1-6	CASSSRDFFSPLHF	TGTGCCAGCAGCTCTCGGGACTTTTTCTCACCCCTCCACTTT
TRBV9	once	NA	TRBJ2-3	CASSRREDTQYF	TGTGCCAGCAGCCGCCGGGAGGATACGCAGTATTTT
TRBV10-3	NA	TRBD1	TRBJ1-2	CAISDRATDRAGRSYTF	TGTGCCATCAGTGATCGGGCGACGGACAGGGCAGGTCGGAGCTACACCTTC
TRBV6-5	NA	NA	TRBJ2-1	CASTIRGGPREQFF	TGTGCCAGCACGATCAGGGGCGGTCCGCGAGAGCAGTTCTTC
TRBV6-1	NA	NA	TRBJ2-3	CASSGGQGHYTDTQYF	TGTGCCAGCAGTGGGGGTCAGGGGCACTACACAGATACGCAGTATTTT
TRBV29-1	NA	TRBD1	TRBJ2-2	CSVVGGWDGELFF	TGCAGCGTTGTAGGGGGCTGGGACGGGGAGCTGTTTTTT
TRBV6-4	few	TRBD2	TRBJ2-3	CASSDSASGGSDTQYF	TGTGCCAGCAGTGACTCGGCTAGCGGGGGGTCGGATACGCAGTATTTT
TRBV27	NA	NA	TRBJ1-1	CASSPIQGFTEAFF	TGTGCCAGCAGTCCGATACAGGGTTTCACTGAAGCTTTCTTT
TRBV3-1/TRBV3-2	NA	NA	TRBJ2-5	CASSQNPSEETQYF	TGTGCCAGCAGCCAGAACCCTAGCGAAGAGACCCAGTACTTC
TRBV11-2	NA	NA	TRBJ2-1	CASSLQTASSYNEQFF	TGTGCCAGCAGCTTGCAGACAGCTAGCTCCTACAATGAGCAGTTCTTC
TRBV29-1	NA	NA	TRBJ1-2	CSVDSGIYGYTF	TGCAGCGTTGACTCAGGGATCTATGGCTACACCTTC
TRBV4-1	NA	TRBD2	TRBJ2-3	CASSQREWGTDTQYF	TGCGCCAGCAGCCAGCGGGAGTGGGGCACAGATACGCAGTATTTT
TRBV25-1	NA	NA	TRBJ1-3	CASSESTGHSGNTIYF	TGTGCCAGCAGTGAATCTACAGGCCACTCTGGAAACACCATATATTTT
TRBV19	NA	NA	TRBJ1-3	CASSINSSGNTIYF	TGTGCCAGTAGTATAAACAGCTCTGGAAACACCATATATTTT
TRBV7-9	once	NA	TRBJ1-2	CASSFSQMGYTF	TGTGCCAGCAGCTTTTCCCAAATGGGCTACACCTTC
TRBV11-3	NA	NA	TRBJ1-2	CASSPSDRSNYGYTF	TGTGCCAGCAGCCCCTCCGACAGGTCGAACTATGGCTACACCTTC
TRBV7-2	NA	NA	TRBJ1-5	CASSLDRVAQPQHF	TGTGCCAGCAGCTTAGACAGGGTGGCTCAGCCCCAGCATTTT
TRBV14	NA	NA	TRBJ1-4	CASSQDLGSSWDFSREKLFF	TGTGCCAGCAGCCAAGATCTGGGGTCCTCATGGGACTTCAGCCGGGAAAAACTGTTTTTT
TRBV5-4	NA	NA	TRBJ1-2	CASSLAGDPVSYTF	TGTGCCAGCAGCTTGGCCGGAGACCCGGTGAGCTACACCTTC
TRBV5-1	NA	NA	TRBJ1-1	CASSLSTFITEAFF	TGCGCCAGCAGCTTGAGTACATTTATCACTGAAGCTTTCTTT
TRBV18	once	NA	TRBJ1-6	CASSPQKQSYNSPLHF	TGTGCCAGCTCACCACAAAAACAGAGTTATAATTCACCCCTCCACTTT
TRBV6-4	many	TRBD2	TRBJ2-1	CASSDSAGEPNEQFF	TGTGCCAGCAGTGACTCAGCGGGAGAGCCCAATGAGCAGTTCTTC
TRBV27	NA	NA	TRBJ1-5	CASSLSGGYQPQHF	TGTGCCAGCAGTTTATCAGGGGGATATCAGCCCCAGCATTTT
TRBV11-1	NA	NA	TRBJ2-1	CASSLVTYNEQFF	TGTGCCAGCAGCTTAGTAACCTACAATGAGCAGTTCTTC
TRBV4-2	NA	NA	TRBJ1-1	CASSQRSEAFF	TGTGCCAGCAGCCAGCGGAGTGAAGCTTTCTTT
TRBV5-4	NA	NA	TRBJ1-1	CASSLGLIGMNTEAFF	TGTGCCAGCAGCTTGGGACTAATAGGAATGAACACTGAAGCTTTCTTT
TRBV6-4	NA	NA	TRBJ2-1	CASSDSTSYNEQFF	TGTGCCAGCAGTGACTCGACTAGCTACAATGAGCAGTTCTTC
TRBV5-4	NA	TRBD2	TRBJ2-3	CASRTSLTDTQYF	TGTGCCAGCAGGACTAGCTTGACAGATACGCAGTATTTT
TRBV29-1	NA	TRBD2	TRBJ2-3	CSVELTSGRSNTQYF	TGCAGCGTTGAACTAACTAGCGGGAGATCAAATACGCAGTATTTT
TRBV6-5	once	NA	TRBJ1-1	CASKPLGGRDTEAFF	TGTGCCAGCAAACCATTGGGGGGGCGAGACACTGAAGCTTTCTTT